This passage covers 17 T cell receptor beta chains from one sample sequenced in a study of blood T cell repertoires in COVID-19. Profiling relied on immunoSEQ multiplex PCR, and the TCRdb table lists in-frame clones only, not all of them. The repertoire holds roughly 180,000 clones, less than 85% seen once, with 4.4% in the top ten. What was sequenced was PBMCs or T cells enriched from blood (not recorded which). The receptor source for this set is a woman in her forties or fifties who had recovered from COVID-19.

This rearrangement joins TRBV4-1 to TRBJ1-1, with a tentative D call TRBD1 (5 bases). V was pared by 1 base and J by 1 base, with 10 bases between. CDR3 length: 15 amino acids. Germline CDR1 MGHRA, CDR2 YSYEKL. CDR3: CASSQGHGQNTEAFF. CDR3 nucleotides: TGCGCCAGCAGCCAAGGTCACGGACAGAACACTGAAGCTTTCTTT.

V and J are TRBV5-6 and TRBJ1-2; D perhaps matches TRBD1 (5 bases). Trimming cost V 4 bases and J 7 bases, with 20 bases left between them. This CDR3 comprises 15 residues. Per germline, CDR1 SGHDT and CDR2 YYEEEE. The CDR3 region has the DNA TGTGCCAGCAGCACCCTAGGAGGGCAGGGTGGTGGCTACACCTTC. Amino acid sequence: CASSTLGGQGGGYTF.

The chain recombines TRBV18 with TRBJ1-2, with D possibly being TRBD1 (6 bases). V dropped 6 bases and J dropped 6 bases, with 14 bases sitting between them. From germline, CDR1 is KGHSH and CDR2 LQKENI. CDR3 length equals 13 residues. This chain's CDR3 is CASSRGQTNGYTF. CDR3 nucleotide sequence: TGTGCCAGCTCGCGCGGACAGACAAATGGCTACACCTTC. Filled out from reference TRBV18 and TRBJ1-2, the complete variable domain reads NAGVMQNPRHLVRRRGQEARLRCSPMKGHSHVYWYRQLPEEGLKFMVYLQKENIIDESGMPKERFSAEFPKEGPSILRIQQVVRGDSAAYFCASSRGQTNGYTFGSGTRLTVV.

The rearrangement joins TRBV4-1 to TRBJ1-2; TRBD1 matches 7 bases. J was trimmed by 8 bases and V by 1 base; bases with no gene match: 7. CDR3 length equals 14 residues. Germline V gene data show CDR1 as MGHRA and CDR2 as YSYEKL. CDR3 bases: TGCGCCAGCAGCCAAGGACAGGGTACCCTCGGCTACACCTTC. It codes for CASSQGQGTLGYTF.

The chain carries TRBV5-1 and TRBJ2-1; no firm D call. V was shortened by 1 base and J by 0 bases, with 8 bases between the two germline ends. The CDR3 is made up of 15 amino acids. Germline V CDR1 and CDR2: SGHRS, YFSETQ. CDR3 protein: CASSLYVSSYNEQFF. CDR3 bases: TGCGCCAGCAGCTTGTACGTGAGCTCCTACAATGAGCAGTTCTTC.

This chain links TRBV12-5 with TRBJ1-1; D ambiguous. CDR3 size: 13 residues. Trimming removed 5 bases from V and 5 bases from J, with 12 bases in between. The germline V gene has CDR1 LGHNT and CDR2 FRNRAP. The CDR3 is CASGPPGRTEAFF. CDR3 DNA: TGTGCTAGTGGTCCCCCCGGGAGGACTGAAGCTTTCTTT.

The J gene is TRBJ1-3, the V gene TRBV15; D might be TRBD1 (6 bases). V was cut by 7 bases and J by 9 bases, with 13 bases left in between. The CDR3 loop spans 12 amino acids. Looked up from germline, CDR1 is LNHNV and CDR2 is YYDKDF (reference sequence). This CDR3 is CATMTGGSTIYF. In nucleotides, the CDR3 is TGTGCCACCATGACAGGTGGATCCACCATATATTTT.

As concerns this clone: Other DNA sequences in the same sample also yield this CDR3. The CDR3 DNA sequence: TGTGCCAGCAGCCCCGGACAGGGGGAGGGCTACACCTTC. It translates to CASSPGQGEGYTF. This chain links TRBV11-3 with TRBJ1-2; 10 bases agree with TRBD1. This CDR3 is 13 amino acids long. Losses at the gene ends were 5 bases for V and 8 bases for J; bases not matched to a gene: 5. CDR1 SGHNT and CDR2 YENEEA come from the germline V gene.

The chain employs TRBV11-3 and TRBJ2-3; possibly TRBD1 for D (5 bases). This CDR3 is built from 13 residues. V gave up 10 bases and J gave up 4 bases, with 15 bases separating them. CDR1 SGHNT and CDR2 YENEEA come from the germline V gene. The CDR3: CAIENQGSDTQYF. The CDR3 nucleotides read TGTGCCATCGAGAATCAGGGTTCAGATACGCAGTATTTT.

The chain uses TRBV28 and TRBJ2-5; perhaps TRBD2 as D (7 bases). The V gene lost 3 bases and the J gene lost 5 bases, with 16 bases spanning the gap. The germline V gene has CDR1 MDHEN and CDR2 SYDVKM. The CDR3 has 15 residues. CDR3 sequence reads: CASSFNGGAGETQYF. DNA of the CDR3: TGTGCCAGCAGTTTTAATGGGGGGGCCGGGGAGACCCAGTACTTC.

The chain is built from TRBV19 and TRBJ1-5; D gene uncertain. The CDR3 sequence is 17 residues long. Germline loops: CDR1 LNHDA, CDR2 SQIVND (reference sequence). The germline V and J ends were trimmed by 6 bases and 1 base, with 19 bases remaining between them. The CDR3 is CASSQIAWARSNQPQHF. The DNA for the CDR3 is TGTGCCAGTAGCCAAATCGCGTGGGCCCGAAGCAATCAGCCCCAGCATTTT.

The V and J genes are TRBV20-1 and TRBJ1-6; 9 bases are shared with TRBD1. CDR3 length equals 14 residues. The J segment lost 7 bases and the V segment lost 3 bases, leaving 4 bases of the junction unmatched. CDR1 DFQATT and CDR2 SNEGSKA come from the germline V gene (reference sequence). CDR3 sequence: CSASHGQGNSPLHF. The CDR3 DNA reads as TGCAGTGCTAGTCACGGACAGGGGAATTCACCCCTCCACTTT.

The rearrangement uses TRBV5-1 and TRBJ1-6, with TRBD1 as a possible D gene (5 bases). V lost 0 bases to trimming and J lost 5 bases, with 12 bases between them. Germline loops: CDR1 SGHRS, CDR2 YFSETQ. CDR3 length equals 16 residues. DNA of the CDR3: TGCGCCAGCAGCTTGGGTGGGGCGATTGATAATTCACCCCTCCACTTT. It specifies CASSLGGAIDNSPLHF.

The chain is built from TRBV6-5 and TRBJ2-7, with D possibly being TRBD2 (7 bases). This CDR3 has 16 residues. Per germline, CDR1 MNHEY and CDR2 SVGAGI. Trimming removed 4 bases at V and 3 bases at J, with 19 bases between. Written as DNA, the CDR3 is TGTGCCAGCAGTTCCCATCCCAGGGGCGGGGGCTACGAGCAGTACGTC. This encodes CASSSHPRGGGYEQYV.

The chain couples TRBV2 to TRBJ1-1, with 10 bases that match TRBD1. The CDR3 is 15 residues long. The germline CDR1 and CDR2 sequences are SNHLY and FYNNEI. V gave up 8 bases and J gave up 4 bases; unmatched junction bases: 10. The DNA of the CDR3 is TGTGCCAGCCTGGGACAGGGGTCGGTAGTCACTGAAGCTTTCTTT. Residues: CASLGQGSVVTEAFF.

This chain connects TRBV9 to TRBJ1-3, with D unresolved. CDR1 is SGDLS, CDR2 YYNGEE, per germline. The CDR3 is 14 amino acids. Between the trimmed V and J ends, which lost 5 bases and 0 bases, there was a span of 9 bases. CDR3 residues: CASSRGSSGNTIYF. The CDR3 region has the DNA TGTGCCAGCAGTAGAGGAAGCTCTGGAAACACCATATATTTT. The full variable domain, completed using reference TRBV9 and TRBJ1-3, is DSGVTQTPKHLITATGQRVTLRCSPRSGDLSVYWYQQSLDQGLQFLIQYYNGEERAKGNILERFSAQQFPDLHSELNLSSLELGDSALYFCASSRGSSGNTIYFGEGSWLTVV.

This clone was recorded only once. CDR3: CASSGTGVSFTNYGYTF. The CDR3 coding sequence is TGTGCCAGCAGTGGAACAGGGGTCTCCTTTACTAACTATGGCTACACCTTC. The chain uses TRBV6-1 and TRBJ1-2, with 7 bases that match TRBD1. Germline CDR1 reads MNHNS; CDR2 reads SASEGT. The CDR3 runs to 17 residues. V lost 4 bases and J lost 0; bases outside the gene matches: 11.